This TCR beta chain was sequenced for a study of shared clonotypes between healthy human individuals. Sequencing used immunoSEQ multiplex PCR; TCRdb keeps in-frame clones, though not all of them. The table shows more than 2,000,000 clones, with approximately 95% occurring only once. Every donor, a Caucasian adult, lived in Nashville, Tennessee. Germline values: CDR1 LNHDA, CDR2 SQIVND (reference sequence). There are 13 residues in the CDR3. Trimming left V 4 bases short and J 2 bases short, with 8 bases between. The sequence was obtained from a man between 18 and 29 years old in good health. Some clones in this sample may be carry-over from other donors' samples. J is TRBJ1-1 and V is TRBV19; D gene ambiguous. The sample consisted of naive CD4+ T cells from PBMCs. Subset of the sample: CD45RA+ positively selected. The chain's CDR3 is CASSRVPNTEAFF. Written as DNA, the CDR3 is TGTGCCAGTAGTAGAGTCCCAAACACTGAAGCTTTCTTT.